This passage covers 21 T cell receptor beta chains from one sample sequenced in a study of radiotherapy plus CTLA-4 blockade in lung cancer. Clones were read by immunoSEQ multiplex PCR, and TCRdb kept only the in-frame ones, dropping some. The sample contains approximately 50,000 clones, 65% to 90% of which appear only once. This specimen was peripheral blood, taken from a patient treated with radiotherapy plus ipilimumab. Receptors were obtained from a human donor with non-small cell lung cancer that progressed on radiotherapy plus ipilimumab. Some clones in this sample may be carry-over from other donors' samples.

The chain uses TRBV28 and TRBJ2-1, with D possibly TRBD2 on 5 matching bases. In germline, CDR1 is MDHEN, CDR2 SYDVKM. V lost 2 bases, J lost 0 bases, and 11 bases lay in between. The CDR3 runs 16 residues. Written as DNA, the CDR3 is TGTGCCAGCAGTTTAAGCGGTTACAGCTCCTACAATGAGCAGTTCTTC. This sequence encodes CASSLSGYSSYNEQFF.

This CDR3 is CGSGGVNEQFF. CDR3 sequence (DNA): TGCGGGAGCGGGGGGGTGAATGAGCAGTTCTTC. The chain recombines TRBV20-1 with TRBJ2-1; 10 bases are a match to TRBD2. CDR1 and CDR2 from the germline V gene are DFQATT and SNEGSKA (reference sequence). The CDR3 extends over 11 amino acids.

The chain is built from TRBV4-1 and TRBJ1-2, with D hard to call. V was clipped by 0 bases and J by 5 bases, with 10 bases between them. In germline, CDR1 is MGHRA, CDR2 YSYEKL. This CDR3 comprises 14 residues. CDR3 sequence (DNA): TGCGCCAGCAGCCAAGATCCCGGGAAATATGGCTACACCTTC. Translating gives CASSQDPGKYGYTF.

This clone was detected a few times. The chain is built from TRBV2 and TRBJ1-4; TRBD1 matches at 7 bases. V gave up 8 bases and J gave up 4 bases; unmatched junction bases: 4. Germline loops: CDR1 SNHLY, CDR2 FYNNEI. This CDR3 region has 13 residues. CDR3 DNA sequence: TGTGCCAGCCCCGGGACAGATAATGAAAAACTGTTTTTT. Translating gives CASPGTDNEKLFF.

V usage is TRBV11-3 and J usage is TRBJ2-5, with TRBD1 matching over 8 bases. After removal of 1 base from V and 2 bases from J, the junction contained 0 bases not matched to a gene. CDR1 is SGHNT, CDR2 YENEEA, per germline. This CDR3 contains 14 residues. CDR3 sequence (DNA): TGTGCCAGCAGCTTAGGGACAGGGCAAGAGACCCAGTACTTC. Protein: CASSLGTGQETQYF.

This clone is a singleton in its sample. The chain recombines TRBV7-8 with TRBJ1-1; D not resolved. The germline V and J ends were trimmed by 1 base and 2 bases, with 8 bases remaining between them. CDR1 is SGHVS, CDR2 FQNEAQ, per germline. This CDR3 has 14 amino acids. CDR3 sequence reads: CASSLVPLNTEAFF. As DNA, the CDR3 is TGTGCCAGCAGCTTAGTTCCTTTAAACACTGAAGCTTTCTTT.

The genes are TRBV23-1 and TRBJ2-4; 11 nucleotides agree with TRBD2. TRBV23-1 is noted as an ORF with a role that remains uncertain. CDR3 size: 19 residues. Losses at the gene ends were 7 bases for V and 0 bases for J; bases not matched to a gene: 14. This CDR3 reads CASIPNRTSGSSAKNIQYF. The CDR3 DNA reads as TGCGCCAGCATCCCGAACAGGACTAGCGGGTCTTCAGCCAAAAACATTCAGTACTTC.

This rearrangement joins TRBV6-1 to TRBJ2-6; 7 bases line up with TRBD1. This CDR3 has 16 residues. CDR1 and CDR2 (germline): MNHNS, SASEGT. V was pared by 3 bases and J by 1 base, with 3 bases of the junction left unmatched. CDR3 nucleotide sequence: TGTGCCAGCAGTGACAGGGGGATTTCTGGGGCCAACGTCCTGACTTTC. It specifies CASSDRGISGANVLTF.

CDR3 nucleotides: TGCGCCAGCAAAATTAGCGGGATTAGCACAGATACGCAGTATTTT. It yields the protein CASKISGISTDTQYF. This sequence joins TRBV5-1 and TRBJ2-3; 8 bases line up with TRBD2. Germline-derived CDR1 and CDR2 are SGHRS and YFSETQ. The trim removed 6 bases at V and 0 bases at J, leaving 6 bases unmatched. The CDR3 is 15 residues long. The entire variable domain, with the rest obtained from reference TRBV5-1 and TRBJ2-3, is as follows: KAGVTQTPRYLIKTRGQQVTLSCSPISGHRSVSWYQQTPGQGLQFLFEYFSETQRNKGNFPGRFSGRQFSNSRSEMNVSTLELGDSALYLCASKISGISTDTQYFGPGTRLTVL.

With respect to this clone: The germline gene is not matched at one end of the junction; a read error may be the cause. The same CDR3 also results from other DNA sequences found in this sample. This sequence joins TRBV6-6 and TRBJ2-1; 8 bases line up with TRBD2. Germline V gene lookup returns CDR1 MNHNY and CDR2 SVGAGI (reference sequence). This CDR3 is 16 amino acids long. CDR3 nucleotide sequence: TGTGCCAGCAGTTACTCTGGGACTAGAGGCTACAATGAGCAATTCTTC. It is translated as CASSYSGTRGYNEQFF.

V usage is TRBV5-6 and J usage is TRBJ2-3; 11 positions agree with TRBD2. With V trimmed by 4 bases and J by 2 bases, 9 bases remained unmatched. Germline CDR1 is SGHDT and CDR2 is YYEEEE. CDR3 size: 17 residues. The CDR3 nucleotides are TGTGCCAGCAGCGCCTCGACTAGCGGGACTTACACAGATACGCAGTATTTT. Its protein product is CASSASTSGTYTDTQYF.

CDR3 sequence: CASSQARLAGGDTQYF. DNA of the CDR3: TGTGCCAGCAGCCAAGCAAGGCTAGCGGGAGGAGATACGCAGTATTTT. The V gene is TRBV14, the J gene TRBJ2-3; 11 bases align to TRBD2. Germline CDR1 SGHDN, CDR2 FVKESK. This CDR3 spans 16 amino acids. With V trimmed by 1 base and J by 5 bases, 5 bases remained unmatched.

V usage is TRBV5-1 and J usage is TRBJ1-1, with 8 bases matching TRBD1. V trimming: 4 bases; J trimming: 3 bases; junction bases outside the gene matches: 5. The germline V gene encodes CDR1 SGHRS and CDR2 YFSETQ. The CDR3 length is 14 residues. The CDR3 region is CASSRRGRDTEAFF. CDR3 nucleotides: TGCGCCAGCAGCCGCAGGGGGCGAGACACTGAAGCTTTCTTT.

The count of this clone is one. The chain carries TRBV4-1 and TRBJ1-1, with D maybe TRBD1 (5 bases). The CDR3 loop spans 16 amino acids. Trimming stripped 0 bases from V and 4 bases from J, with 15 bases between. Germline V gene lookup returns CDR1 MGHRA and CDR2 YSYEKL. Here the CDR3 reads CASSQDLAQRGTEAFF. For the CDR3, the DNA is TGCGCCAGCAGCCAAGATCTGGCCCAAAGGGGCACTGAAGCTTTCTTT.

The rearrangement links TRBV7-9 to TRBJ2-1; tentatively, D is TRBD2 (6 bases). This CDR3 has 16 amino acids. Trimming pared 5 bases from V and 4 bases from J, leaving 18 bases between. Germline CDR1 reads SEHNR; CDR2 reads FQNEAQ (reference sequence). For the CDR3, the DNA is TGTGCCAGCAGCCCCCAGACTAGTTCCCTGTACAATGAGCAGTTCTTC. It codes for CASSPQTSSLYNEQFF. Using reference TRBV7-9 and TRBJ2-1 for the parts outside the CDR3, the full variable domain is DTGVSQNPRHKITKRGQNVTFRCDPISEHNRLYWYRQTLGQGPEFLTYFQNEAQLEKSRLLSDRFSAERPKGSFSTLEIQRTEQGDSAMYLCASSPQTSSLYNEQFFGPGTRLTVL.

The rearrangement links TRBV7-6 to TRBJ1-1; D gene uncertain. CDR3 size: 14 residues. Between the trimmed V and J ends, which lost 3 bases and 1 base, there was a span of 9 bases. Germline V lookup: CDR1 SGHVS, CDR2 FNYEAQ. The CDR3 DNA follows: TGTGCCAGCAGCTTCCAGACTACGAACACTGAAGCTTTCTTT. The encoded protein is CASSFQTTNTEAFF.

V usage is TRBV7-8 and J usage is TRBJ2-1, with 10 nucleotides matching TRBD2. The germline V gene encodes CDR1 SGHVS and CDR2 FQNEAQ. The V segment lost 9 bases and the J segment 6 bases; nucleotides outside the gene matches: 8. CDR3 length equals 14 residues. CDR3 bases: TGTGCCAGTGCTTGGAGCGGGGGGGCCAATGAGCAGTTCTTC. Its translation is CASAWSGGANEQFF.

The gene calls are TRBV11-2 and TRBJ1-2, with D possibly matching TRBD1 (5 bases). The germline V and J ends were trimmed by 4 bases and 6 bases, with 18 bases remaining between them. Per germline, CDR1 SGHAT and CDR2 FQNNGV. CDR3 length: 15 amino acids. CDR3 protein: CASSSGARGEDGYTF. The CDR3 DNA is TGTGCCAGCAGCTCGGGCGCGCGGGGGGAGGATGGCTACACCTTC.

The chain's CDR3 is CASRGPSNYGYTF. The CDR3 DNA is TGTGCCAGCAGGGGGCCTTCTAACTATGGCTACACCTTC. The rearrangement joins TRBV2 to TRBJ1-2; D may be TRBD1 (5 bases). The ends were cut back, 6 bases at V and 0 bases at J, with 8 bases in the middle. From germline, CDR1 is SNHLY and CDR2 FYNNEI. The CDR3 length is 13 residues.

J is TRBJ1-1 and V is TRBV30, with a possible D match to TRBD1 (5 bases). CDR1 GTSNPN and CDR2 SVGIG come from the germline V gene (reference sequence). V was pared by 3 bases and J by 4 bases, with 12 bases between. This CDR3 is built from 13 residues. CDR3 loop: CAWRGAWGTEAFF. The CDR3 DNA reads TGTGCCTGGAGAGGGGCCTGGGGCACTGAAGCTTTCTTT. Supplemented by reference TRBV30 and TRBJ1-1, the full variable domain reads SQTIHQWPATLVQPVGSPLSLECTVEGTSNPNLYWYRQAAGRGLQLLFYSVGIGQISSEVPQNLSASRPQDRQFILSSKKLLLSDSGFYLCAWRGAWGTEAFFGQGTRLTVV.

The J gene is TRBJ1-2, the V gene TRBV2, with a possible D match to TRBD1 (5 bases). Germline assignment: CDR1 SNHLY and CDR2 FYNNEI. This CDR3 region has 14 residues. Trimming cost V 3 bases and J 3 bases, with 11 bases left between them. CDR3 bases: TGTGCCAGCAGTGAGGGGGAGGGTGACTATGGCTACACCTTC. It is translated as CASSEGEGDYGYTF.